These 32 T cell receptor beta chains came from one sample sequenced in a study of blood T cell repertoires in COVID-19. Only in-frame clones appear in the TCRdb table, and some are missing; sequencing was by immunoSEQ multiplex PCR. The sample records 310,000 or so clones, roughly 87% being singletons. The sequencing input was peripheral blood. The receptors here all came from a man younger than 45 with COVID-19, enrolled during active disease.

The rearrangement uses TRBV6-2 or TRBV6-3 and TRBJ1-1, with D perhaps TRBD1 (6 bases). V lost 2 bases, J lost 7 bases, and 14 bases lay in between. Germline V gene data show CDR1 as MNHEY and CDR2 as SVGEGT. CDR3 length: 14 residues. The CDR3 loop reads CASSYQGSTFEAFF. In DNA, the CDR3 is TGTGCCAGCAGTTACCAGGGGAGTACGTTTGAAGCTTTCTTT.

This chain links TRBV7-3 with TRBJ2-2, with D unresolved. The CDR3 is made up of 15 amino acids. Germline-derived CDR1 and CDR2 are SGHTA and FQGTGA. V lost 0 bases and J lost 0, with 5 bases in between. This CDR3 reads CASSLTPSNTGELFF. The CDR3 DNA reads TGTGCCAGCAGCTTAACTCCCTCGAACACCGGGGAGCTGTTTTTT.

This rearrangement joins TRBV11-2 to TRBJ2-1; D might be TRBD2 (6 bases). CDR1 and CDR2 (germline): SGHAT, FQNNGV. V gave up 4 bases and J gave up 11 bases, with 21 bases separating them. The CDR3 is 15 amino acids. DNA for the CDR3: TGTGCCAGCAGCTCGAGGACGGGACTGGGAGATCAGCAGTTCTTC. Protein sequence: CASSSRTGLGDQQFF.

The chain is built from TRBV2 and TRBJ2-6, with TRBD1 matching over 8 bases. The V gene's germline CDR1 is SNHLY and CDR2 FYNNEI. The CDR3 runs 16 residues. V gave up 5 bases and J gave up 6 bases; unmatched junction bases: 9. In DNA, the CDR3 is TGTGCCAGCAGTATTACGACAGGGGCTGTGGCCAACGTCCTGACTTTC. Protein sequence: CASSITTGAVANVLTF.

V and J are TRBV15 and TRBJ2-3, with D maybe TRBD2 (5 bases). This CDR3 spans 14 amino acids. The germline CDR1 and CDR2 sequences are LNHNV and YYDKDF (reference sequence). V was shortened by 3 bases and J by 2 bases, with 9 bases between the two germline ends. The CDR3 DNA reads TGTGCCACCAGCAGCGGACTGTCCACAGATACGCAGTATTTT. This gives the protein CATSSGLSTDTQYF.

V gene TRBV6-5 combines with J gene TRBJ1-1; 8 nucleotides align to TRBD1. Germline CDR1 is MNHEY and CDR2 is SVGAGI. The CDR3 runs to 14 residues. Unmatched junction bases numbered 9, after V lost 5 bases and J lost 7 bases. The CDR3 sequence: CASSPWGQVLEAFF. CDR3 sequence (DNA): TGTGCCAGCAGTCCATGGGGACAGGTACTTGAAGCTTTCTTT.

V and J are TRBV7-2 and TRBJ1-2; TRBD1 matches at 8 bases. After removal of 2 bases from V and 3 bases from J, the junction contained 8 bases not matched to a gene. Germline CDR1 is SGHTA and CDR2 is FQGNSA. The CDR3 runs to 16 residues. The CDR3 DNA follows: TGTGCCAGCAGCTTATTAACAGGGGGTGCTTACTATGGCTACACCTTC. It yields the protein CASSLLTGGAYYGYTF.

The gene calls are TRBV27 and TRBJ2-6; TRBD1 aligns across 9 bases. V trimming: 3 bases; J trimming: 1 base; junction bases outside the gene matches: 7. Germline V lookup: CDR1 MNHEY, CDR2 SMNVEV (reference sequence). The CDR3 covers 18 residues. The DNA for the CDR3 is TGTGCCAGCAGTTTTTTACAGGGGGCGCAATCTGGGGCCAACGTCCTGACTTTC. This encodes CASSFLQGAQSGANVLTF.

The V gene is TRBV13, the J gene TRBJ1-2; tentatively, D is TRBD1 (6 bases). This CDR3 contains 14 residues. Germline V lookup: CDR1 PRHDT, CDR2 FYEKMQ (reference sequence). The V gene lost 5 bases and the J gene lost 3 bases, with 13 bases spanning the gap. The DNA of the CDR3 is TGTGCCAGCAGCCACGGGGGGGCGGACTATGGCTACACCTTC. Amino acids: CASSHGGADYGYTF.

The rearrangement uses TRBV15 and TRBJ1-5, with TRBD1 identical over 7 bases. The CDR3 contains 12 residues. Germline values: CDR1 LNHNV, CDR2 YYDKDF (reference sequence). Trimming removed 9 bases from V and 8 bases from J; junction bases left unmatched: 7. CDR3: CATTDRLEPQHF. CDR3 in DNA: TGTGCCACAACGGACAGGCTTGAGCCCCAGCATTTT.

V usage is TRBV19 and J usage is TRBJ2-5; D unresolved. The V end lost 1 base, the J end lost 1 base, and 10 bases lay between the germline ends. The CDR3 covers 15 residues. Germline V lookup: CDR1 LNHDA, CDR2 SQIVND (reference sequence). The CDR3 DNA reads as TGTGCCAGTAGTATAGTGGCATTCCGCCAAGAGACCCAGTACTTC. It specifies CASSIVAFRQETQYF. The entire variable domain, with the rest obtained from reference TRBV19 and TRBJ2-5, is as follows: DGGITQSPKYLFRKEGQNVTLSCEQNLNHDAMYWYRQDPGQGLRLIYYSQIVNDFQKGDIAEGYSVSREKKESFPLTVTSAQKNPTAFYLCASSIVAFRQETQYFGPGTRLLVL.

This sequence joins TRBV7-3 and TRBJ2-6; maybe TRBD2 (5 bases). CDR1 and CDR2 from the germline V gene are SGHTA and FQGTGA. The CDR3 is 17 amino acids. The V and J ends lost 5 bases and 2 bases respectively, with 16 bases between them. As DNA, the CDR3 is TGTGCCAGCAGCGCTAAGTCGGGAAGAACTGGGGCCAACGTCCTGACTTTC. This gives the protein CASSAKSGRTGANVLTF.

This chain connects TRBV7-9 to TRBJ2-2; 7 positions agree with TRBD2. Germline values: CDR1 SEHNR, CDR2 FQNEAQ (reference sequence). The CDR3 covers 14 residues. V lost 3 bases to trimming and J lost 7 bases; unmatched junction nucleotides: 5. In DNA form, the CDR3 reads TGTGCCAGCAGCTTGCCCGGGGGGATCGGGGAGCTGTTTTTT. The encoded protein is CASSLPGGIGELFF.

The rearrangement uses TRBV30 and TRBJ1-5; unclear D gene. CDR1 GTSNPN and CDR2 SVGIG come from the germline V gene (reference sequence). The V and J ends lost 2 bases and 2 bases respectively, with 7 bases between them. CDR3 length: 13 amino acids. Written as DNA, the CDR3 is TGTGCCTGGAGTACCGTAGGCAATCAGCCCCAGCATTTT. Its translation: CAWSTVGNQPQHF.

The rearrangement uses TRBV7-2 and TRBJ2-3; 10 bases are shared with TRBD1. Germline lookup yields CDR1 SGHTA and CDR2 FQGNSA. The CDR3 contains 14 residues. V lost 4 bases, J lost 8 bases, and 6 bases stayed unmatched. The CDR3 protein is CASSSGQGESTQYF. The DNA of the CDR3 is TGTGCCAGCAGCTCCGGACAGGGGGAAAGTACGCAGTATTTT.

The V and J genes are TRBV28 and TRBJ2-7; 9 nucleotides align to TRBD2. CDR1 MDHEN and CDR2 SYDVKM come from the germline V gene. Losses at the gene ends were 7 bases for V and 6 bases for J; bases not matched to a gene: 10. This CDR3 spans 14 amino acids. The CDR3 nucleotides read TGTGCCAGCACTCTAACCGGGACTAGCACCGAGCAGTACTTC. This gives the protein CASTLTGTSTEQYF.

The CDR3 DNA reads as TGTGCCAGCAGCCACTGGGACAGGGGGCTTGCCGAGCAGTACTTC. As protein: CASSHWDRGLAEQYF. This chain connects TRBV7-9 to TRBJ2-7; 12 bases are shared with TRBD1. Germline V gene data show CDR1 as SEHNR and CDR2 as FQNEAQ (reference sequence). There are 15 residues in the CDR3. V trimming: 5 bases; J trimming: 6 bases; junction bases outside the gene matches: 8. The full variable domain, completed using reference TRBV7-9 and TRBJ2-7, is DTGVSQNPRHKITKRGQNVTFRCDPISEHNRLYWYRQTLGQGPEFLTYFQNEAQLEKSRLLSDRFSAERPKGSFSTLEIQRTEQGDSAMYLCASSHWDRGLAEQYFGPGTRLTVT.

The chain combines TRBV6-2 or TRBV6-3 with TRBJ2-7; TRBD2 aligns across 11 bases. From germline, CDR1 is MNHEY and CDR2 SVGEGT. J was trimmed by 2 bases and V by 0 bases; bases with no gene match: 3. CDR3 size: 16 residues. CDR3 coding DNA: TGTGCCAGCAGTTACTCCCTAGCGGGGGGTCCCTACGAGCAGTACTTC. Translated, it gives CASSYSLAGGPYEQYF.

This chain uses TRBV27 with TRBJ1-2, with D possibly being TRBD1 (5 bases). Per the germline V gene, CDR1 is MNHEY and CDR2 is SMNVEV (reference sequence). The ends were cut back, 4 bases at V and 4 bases at J, with 10 bases in the middle. This CDR3 comprises 13 residues. The CDR3 reads CASSSLGGYGYTF. In nucleotides, the CDR3 is TGTGCCAGCAGTTCCTTGGGGGGCTATGGCTACACCTTC.

The CDR3 loop is CASTFRTGSGYTF. CDR3 nucleotides: TGTGCCAGCACCTTTCGGACAGGCTCTGGCTACACCTTC. The genes are TRBV11-2 and TRBJ1-2, with 7 positions matching TRBD1. Germline CDR1 SGHAT, CDR2 FQNNGV. The CDR3 extends over 13 amino acids. After removal of 7 bases from V and 7 bases from J, the junction contained 9 bases not matched to a gene.

The gene calls are TRBV13 and TRBJ2-7, with TRBD1 matching over 8 bases. This CDR3 is built from 13 residues. The trim removed 8 bases at V and 3 bases at J, leaving 6 bases unmatched. Germline assignment: CDR1 PRHDT and CDR2 FYEKMQ (reference sequence). Here the CDR3 reads CASFGTGDYEQYF. CDR3 coding DNA: TGTGCCAGCTTCGGGACAGGCGACTACGAGCAGTACTTC.

The rearrangement links TRBV23-1 to TRBJ2-1; 8 bases line up with TRBD1. TRBV23-1 is flagged as an ORF with uncertain function. CDR3 length: 16 residues. V lost 4 bases, J lost 4 bases, and 9 bases stayed unmatched. Written as DNA, the CDR3 is TGCGCCAGCAGTCCTAGGACAGGGCCGGTTTACAATGAGCAGTTCTTC. Translated, it gives CASSPRTGPVYNEQFF.

J is TRBJ2-1 and V is TRBV29-1; a possible D gene is TRBD2 (6 bases). The CDR3 runs to 13 residues. From germline, CDR1 is SQVTM and CDR2 ANQGSEA. V gave up 4 bases and J gave up 0 bases, with 7 bases separating them. The CDR3 sequence is CSVGEDSYNEQFF. CDR3 in DNA: TGCAGCGTTGGGGAGGACTCCTACAATGAGCAGTTCTTC.

The chain is built from TRBV5-1 and TRBJ1-1; D call uncertain. This CDR3 is built from 15 residues. Trimming took 4 bases from V and 4 from J, leaving 17 bases between them. CDR1 and CDR2 from the germline V gene are SGHRS and YFSETQ. The CDR3 loop reads CASSPPAAGVTEAFF. CDR3 nucleotides: TGCGCCAGCAGCCCCCCCGCCGCGGGCGTCACTGAAGCTTTCTTT.

The chain recombines TRBV27 with TRBJ2-1, with 7 bases that match TRBD2. CDR3 size: 16 residues. V shed 0 bases, J shed 3 bases, and the junction held 5 bases outside the gene matches. Germline V gives CDR1 MNHEY, CDR2 SMNVEV (reference sequence). In DNA form, the CDR3 reads TGTGCCAGCAGTTTATCGTTCGGACTAGGCTACAATGAGCAGTTCTTC. This sequence encodes CASSLSFGLGYNEQFF.

The gene calls are TRBV2 and TRBJ2-1, with D possibly TRBD1 on 5 matching bases. Germline values: CDR1 SNHLY, CDR2 FYNNEI. Trimming pared 2 bases from V and 9 bases from J, leaving 5 bases between. This CDR3 comprises 11 residues. CDR3 in amino acids: CASSERGEQFF. The CDR3, as DNA: TGTGCCAGCAGTGAAAGGGGTGAGCAGTTCTTC. Full variable domain (remainder filled in from reference TRBV2 and TRBJ2-1): EPEVTQTPSHQVTQMGQEVILRCVPISNHLYFYWYRQILGQKVEFLVSFYNNEISEKSEIFDDQFSVERPDGSNFTLKIRSTKLEDSAMYFCASSERGEQFFGPGTRLTVL.

This chain links TRBV6-2 or TRBV6-3 with TRBJ1-1, with 12 positions matching TRBD1. V trimming: 6 bases; J trimming: 2 bases; junction bases outside the gene matches: 13. This CDR3 comprises 18 residues. Germline CDR1 reads MNHEY; CDR2 reads SVGEGT. CDR3 bases: TGTGCCAGCAGCCATCGATCCGGGACAGGGGGCTTCAACACTGAAGCTTTCTTT. Protein: CASSHRSGTGGFNTEAFF.

This chain joins TRBV19 and TRBJ2-1; 9 bases map to TRBD1. Per the germline V gene, CDR1 is LNHDA and CDR2 is SQIVND (reference sequence). This CDR3 contains 19 residues. J lost 8 bases, V lost 7 bases, and 24 bases had no gene match. CDR3 in amino acids: CASTLSLIANRGRSDEQFF. DNA of the CDR3: TGTGCCAGTACCCTCTCCTTAATTGCTAACAGGGGGCGCAGCGATGAGCAGTTCTTC.

The chain couples TRBV7-2 to TRBJ2-2, with D hard to call. Germline CDR1 SGHTA, CDR2 FQGNSA. The CDR3 runs 14 residues. Trimming shortened V by 5 bases and J by 0 bases, and 7 bases separated the two germline ends. The DNA for the CDR3 is TGTGCCAGCAGCCTACCCTCGAACACCGGGGAGCTGTTTTTT. It yields the protein CASSLPSNTGELFF.

This chain connects TRBV28 to TRBJ2-1, with 10 bases aligning to TRBD2. The CDR3 loop spans 13 amino acids. CDR1 is MDHEN and CDR2 is SYDVKM in the germline V gene. After removal of 7 bases from V and 12 bases from J, the junction contained 9 bases not matched to a gene. The CDR3 DNA reads as TGTGCCAGCACAGGACTAGCGGCCCAAGGGCAGTTCTTC. Protein sequence: CASTGLAAQGQFF.

The V and J genes are TRBV5-5 and TRBJ2-3; no clear D gene. The CDR3 contains 14 residues. Germline CDR1 and CDR2: SGHKS and YYEKEE (reference sequence). Trimming shortened V by 2 bases and J by 2 bases, and 9 bases separated the two germline ends. The CDR3 DNA follows: TGTGCCAGCAGCTTAGAGGTCCCCACAGATACGCAGTATTTT. Its translation: CASSLEVPTDTQYF.

The J gene is TRBJ1-5, the V gene TRBV27; D gene uncertain. Germline V gene sequence: CDR1 MNHEY, CDR2 SMNVEV (reference sequence). The V end was cut by 0 bases, the J end by 6 bases, with 12 bases between. The CDR3 is 15 residues long. The CDR3 region has the DNA TGTGCCAGCAGTTTATCCCCCGTCTCGGGTCAGCCCCAGCATTTT. It codes for CASSLSPVSGQPQHF.